Shown below are 17 T cell receptor beta chains from a single sample sequenced in a study of cytomegalovirus exposure and HLA in healthy donors. PCR employed 60 Vbeta and 13 Jbeta primers. Only in-frame clones appear in the TCRdb table, and some are missing; sequencing was by immunoSEQ multiplex PCR. The table shows roughly 100,000 clones, with 69% occurring only once. The sample was PBMCs. Source of these receptors: a man aged 25-45 years in good health and CMV-seronegative.

The chain recombines TRBV6-5 with TRBJ1-4; 7 bases are shared with TRBD1. The CDR3 spans 15 residues. Per the germline V gene, CDR1 is MNHEY and CDR2 is SVGAGI. V trimming: 6 bases; J trimming: 8 bases; junction bases outside the gene matches: 12. As DNA, the CDR3 is TGTGCCAGCAGCCCAGGGGGACAGCCGAGGGAAAAACTGTTTTTT. Encoded protein: CASSPGGQPREKLFF.

The gene calls are TRBV7-2 and TRBJ1-1; D may be TRBD1 (5 bases). V lost 2 bases and J lost 4, with 11 bases in between. Germline lookup yields CDR1 SGHTA and CDR2 FQGNSA. The length of the CDR3 is 14 residues. The CDR3 sequence: CASSLQGWGTEAFF. Here the CDR3 DNA reads TGTGCCAGCAGCTTACAGGGTTGGGGCACTGAAGCTTTCTTT.

The rearrangement links TRBV9 to TRBJ2-1, with 11 bases aligning to TRBD2. Germline V gene data show CDR1 as SGDLS and CDR2 as YYNGEE. This CDR3 is 16 amino acids long. Trimming at V came to 0 bases and at J to 3 bases, leaving 2 bases not matched to a gene. CDR3 DNA sequence: TGTGCCAGCAGCGTAGGACTAGCGGGGAACTACAATGAGCAGTTCTTC. Translating it yields CASSVGLAGNYNEQFF.

The V gene is TRBV18, the J gene TRBJ1-1; D may be TRBD1 (5 bases). This CDR3 spans 14 amino acids. Trimming shortened V by 6 bases and J by 5 bases, and 16 bases separated the two germline ends. The germline V gene has CDR1 KGHSH and CDR2 LQKENI. This chain's CDR3 is CASSTDGQGTEAFF. CDR3 sequence (DNA): TGTGCCAGCTCCACGGATGGGCAGGGTACTGAAGCTTTCTTT.

The chain couples TRBV10-3 to TRBJ1-2; D gene ambiguous. CDR1 is ENHRY and CDR2 is SYGVKD in the germline V gene. This CDR3 is built from 13 residues. The V end was cut by 3 bases, the J end by 6 bases, with 11 bases between. The CDR3 reads CAISESGNNGYTF. Written as DNA, the CDR3 is TGTGCCATCAGTGAATCCGGGAATAATGGCTACACCTTC.

This clone was observed a handful of times. The CDR3 DNA is TGTGCCAGCAGGTTAACAGGGGGCCGGTTCTACGAGCAGTACTTC. It translates to CASRLTGGRFYEQYF. The V call is TRBV5-6, the J call TRBJ2-7; 9 bases line up with TRBD1. Trimming removed 5 bases from V and 3 bases from J; junction bases left unmatched: 9. CDR1 and CDR2 (germline): SGHDT, YYEEEE. CDR3 size: 15 residues. Drawing the rest from reference TRBV5-6 and TRBJ2-7, the complete variable domain is DAGVTQSPTHLIKTRGQQVTLRCSPKSGHDTVSWYQQALGQGPQFIFQYYEEEERQRGNFPDRFSGHQFPNYSSELNVNALLLGDSALYLCASRLTGGRFYEQYFGPGTRLTVT.

This chain joins TRBV5-4 and TRBJ1-6; 7 bases are a match to TRBD1. CDR1 is SGHNT, CDR2 YYREEE, per germline (reference sequence). CDR3 length: 17 residues. Trimming at V came to 4 bases and at J to 0 bases, leaving 7 bases not matched to a gene. CDR3 coding DNA: TGTGCCAGCAGCCAAGGGGGCGTAAGCTCCTATAATTCACCCCTCCACTTT. Its translation is CASSQGGVSSYNSPLHF.

V gene TRBV11-3 combines with J gene TRBJ2-6; possibly TRBD2 for D (6 bases). Trimming shortened V by 0 bases and J by 4 bases, and 22 bases separated the two germline ends. The CDR3 covers 20 residues. Germline lookup yields CDR1 SGHNT and CDR2 YENEEA. CDR3 sequence reads: CASSLEAAGRGGAGANVLTF. The CDR3 region has the DNA TGTGCCAGCAGCTTAGAAGCGGCGGGGCGAGGTGGTGCCGGGGCCAACGTCCTGACTTTC.

This clone was seen once. One junction end does not reproduce the germline sequence, and a read error may be involved. The V gene is TRBV7-9, the J gene TRBJ2-5; tentatively, D is TRBD1 (5 bases). In germline, CDR1 is SEHNR, CDR2 FQNEAQ (reference sequence). The CDR3 totals 15 residues. The CDR3 DNA reads TGTTCCAGCAGCTCCAACGGCGGCAGGGTAGAGACCCAGTACTTC. It translates to CSSSSNGGRVETQYF.

This chain joins TRBV5-5 and TRBJ1-2; TRBD1 matches at 7 bases. The V gene end was trimmed by 2 bases and the J gene end by 4 bases; junction bases not matched to a gene: 8. This CDR3 spans 15 amino acids. The germline CDR1 and CDR2 sequences are SGHKS and YYEKEE (reference sequence). The CDR3 DNA is TGTGCCAGCAGCTTTTCGACAGGGACAAGCTATGGCTACACCTTC. It yields the protein CASSFSTGTSYGYTF.

V gene TRBV7-9 combines with J gene TRBJ2-1, with D perhaps TRBD1 (5 bases). Per germline, CDR1 SEHNR and CDR2 FQNEAQ (reference sequence). The CDR3 has 16 residues. V lost 5 bases, J lost 2 bases, and 16 bases lay in between. CDR3 protein: CASSPRSQGPYNEQFF. DNA for the CDR3: TGTGCCAGCAGCCCCCGGAGCCAGGGCCCCTACAATGAGCAGTTCTTC.

V is TRBV7-2 and J is TRBJ2-1, with D unresolved. Trimming pared 2 bases from V and 8 bases from J, leaving 7 bases between. The CDR3 covers 12 residues. Per germline, CDR1 SGHTA and CDR2 FQGNSA. CDR3 nucleotides: TGTGCCAGCAGCTTAAGCTCCTATGAGCAGTTCTTC. It codes for CASSLSSYEQFF.

This clone was counted a single time. The chain carries TRBV9 and TRBJ2-2, with a possible D match to TRBD2 (7 bases). Germline loops: CDR1 SGDLS, CDR2 YYNGEE. V was clipped by 2 bases and J by 2 bases, with 16 bases between them. CDR3 length: 17 amino acids. The CDR3 protein is CASSVGGASGNTGELFF. As DNA, the CDR3 is TGTGCCAGCAGCGTGGGGGGGGCTAGCGGTAACACCGGGGAGCTGTTTTTT.

This clone has more than one count but fewer than ten. The J gene is TRBJ2-6, the V gene TRBV5-1, with a possible D match to TRBD1 (6 bases). With 4 bases removed from V and 4 bases from J, the gap between germline ends came to 15 bases. The CDR3 extends over 16 amino acids. Per germline, CDR1 SGHRS and CDR2 YFSETQ. The CDR3 here is CASSLGARSGANVLTF. The CDR3 DNA is TGCGCCAGCAGCCTGGGGGCCAGATCCGGGGCCAACGTCCTGACTTTC.

This chain connects TRBV4-3 to TRBJ2-3; possibly TRBD1 for D (5 bases). Germline lookup yields CDR1 LGHNA and CDR2 YSLEER. This CDR3 contains 17 residues. Trimming left V 3 bases short and J 1 base short, with 17 bases between. The CDR3 region has the DNA TGCGCCAGCAGCCAGGAAACAGGAATCCTTGGCACAGATACGCAGTATTTT. This translates into CASSQETGILGTDTQYF.

The V and J genes are TRBV7-2 and TRBJ2-1; D may be TRBD2 (8 bases). Germline V gene data show CDR1 as SGHTA and CDR2 as FQGNSA. The CDR3 loop spans 16 amino acids. Trimming cost V 5 bases and J 10 bases, with 24 bases left between them. The CDR3 sequence: CASSPSGTRGPGEQFF. As DNA, the CDR3 is TGTGCCAGCAGCCCTTCCGGGACTAGGGGGCCGGGGGAGCAGTTCTTC. Using reference TRBV7-2 and TRBJ2-1 for the parts outside the CDR3, the full variable domain is GAGVSQSPSNKVTEKGKDVELRCDPISGHTALYWYRQSLGQGLEFLIYFQGNSAPDKSGLPSDRFSAERTGGSVSTLTIQRTQQEDSAVYLCASSPSGTRGPGEQFFGPGTRLTVL.

This clone was seen a handful of times. The chain recombines TRBV30 with TRBJ2-3, with D possibly matching TRBD2 (6 bases). Germline V gene data show CDR1 as GTSNPN and CDR2 as SVGIG (reference sequence). The CDR3 is 13 amino acids. The V end lost 2 bases, the J end lost 4 bases, and 10 bases lay between the germline ends. In DNA, the CDR3 is TGTGCCTGGAGTACCCCGGGGGCAGATACGCAGTATTTT. Translating it yields CAWSTPGADTQYF.